This is a list of T cell receptor beta chains from one sample in a study of T cell changes during pregnancy in multiple sclerosis. Repertoires were generated with immunoSEQ multiplex PCR, while TCRdb's copy carries only in-frame clones and drops some. Found here are roughly 100,000 clones, 85% to 95% of them singletons; the top ten hold approximately 1.6%. The sequencing used peripheral blood, collected after pregnancy. The origin of the receptors is a female donor with multiple sclerosis, enrolled in a pregnancy study. Both conserved end residues are part of each CDR3. Each record gives: V gene, D gene, J gene, CDR3 protein. A D gene is named only where the DNA matches it firmly.

TRBV6-4,TRBD1,TRBJ2-7,CASSVDRVSEQYF
TRBV28,-,TRBJ2-3,CASSFGYGMQGRTTRPEYSDTQYF
TRBV19,TRBD1,TRBJ1-3,CASSSHRDSFGNTIYF
TRBV5-6,TRBD2,TRBJ2-2,CASSFGGAGELFF
TRBV2,-,TRBJ1-2,CASSESLGDYGYTF
TRBV19,TRBD2,TRBJ2-6,CASSPRTSTANVLTF
TRBV5-6,-,TRBJ1-5,CASSLRRDSNQPQHF
TRBV18,TRBD1,TRBJ1-1,CASSPPGQGFLRTEAFF
TRBV5-1,TRBD1,TRBJ2-3,CASSQGQGADTQYF
TRBV27,TRBD2,TRBJ2-3,CASSTRRSGVSTDTQYF
TRBV9,-,TRBJ2-1,CASSSASSYNEQFF
TRBV5-5,TRBD1,TRBJ2-7,CASRFAQGAYEQYF
TRBV2,TRBD1,TRBJ2-1,CASSVGQGATSNNEQFF
TRBV5-6,TRBD1,TRBJ2-6,CASSLDRGSGPGANVLTF
TRBV27,-,TRBJ1-5,CASSLEGARGGNQPQHF
TRBV27,TRBD2,TRBJ2-7,CASSLGTSGYEQYF
TRBV27,TRBD2,TRBJ2-1,CASSRPGTTVSYNEQFF
TRBV7-9,-,TRBJ2-1,CAGQTGLSYNEQFF
TRBV2,-,TRBJ2-7,CASSPYSDSYEQYF
TRBV21-1,-,TRBJ1-5,CASSNPWGTQGRKNQPQHF
TRBV11-3,-,TRBJ2-2,CASSLGQPNTGELFF
TRBV25-1,-,TRBJ2-1,CASSEFGYNEQFF
TRBV6-1,-,TRBJ2-3,CASSVSLGGPPDTQYF
TRBV9,TRBD2,TRBJ2-5,CASSFSSGLAGAAQYF
TRBV30,TRBD1,TRBJ2-1,CAWSVRVQGNEQFF
TRBV7-8,-,TRBJ1-5,CASSPIRGMGNQPQHF
TRBV5-6,TRBD2,TRBJ2-1,CASHGAGPRSYNEQFF
TRBV5-1,TRBD2,TRBJ2-2,CASGLAGSTGELFF
TRBV18,-,TRBJ1-2,CASSPYEAGEGYTF
TRBV7-2,-,TRBJ2-5,CASSLGVAATQETQYF
TRBV5-3,-,TRBJ1-2,CARSSCGNNYGYTF
TRBV11-2,-,TRBJ2-1,CASSLLGGSYNEQFF
TRBV7-3,-,TRBJ2-3,CASSLNAAGPGTDTQYF
TRBV6-1,TRBD2,TRBJ2-1,CASSRQREANEQFF
TRBV9,TRBD1,TRBJ1-2,CASSVGDRVGGYTF
TRBV5-6,TRBD1,TRBJ1-3,CASSRDRGGNTIYF
TRBV23-1,TRBD1,TRBJ1-1,CASSQSEGANTEAFF
TRBV29-1,-,TRBJ2-3,CSVLVTDTQYF
TRBV27,TRBD2,TRBJ2-3,CASRKSGRLLTDTQYF
TRBV13,TRBD1,TRBJ1-5,CASSRGRDRYQPQHF
TRBV29-1,-,TRBJ1-3,CSAIFPTGDSGNTIYF
TRBV28,-,TRBJ1-2,CASSSPEEERNYGYTF
TRBV11-2,TRBD1,TRBJ1-5,CASSPQPSGGEPQHF
TRBV28,TRBD2,TRBJ2-5,CASKESGRETQYF
TRBV19,TRBD2,TRBJ2-5,CASSSFGERGETQYF
TRBV6-4,-,TRBJ1-5,CASLTGWCQPQHF
TRBV27,TRBD1,TRBJ1-4,CASSLKPPRDREKLFF
TRBV30,TRBD2,TRBJ2-7,CAWSVGGTTDEQYF
TRBV6-5,TRBD1,TRBJ1-2,CASSYGGTGETGYTF
TRBV10-3,TRBD1,TRBJ2-2,CAINGQGKNTGELFF